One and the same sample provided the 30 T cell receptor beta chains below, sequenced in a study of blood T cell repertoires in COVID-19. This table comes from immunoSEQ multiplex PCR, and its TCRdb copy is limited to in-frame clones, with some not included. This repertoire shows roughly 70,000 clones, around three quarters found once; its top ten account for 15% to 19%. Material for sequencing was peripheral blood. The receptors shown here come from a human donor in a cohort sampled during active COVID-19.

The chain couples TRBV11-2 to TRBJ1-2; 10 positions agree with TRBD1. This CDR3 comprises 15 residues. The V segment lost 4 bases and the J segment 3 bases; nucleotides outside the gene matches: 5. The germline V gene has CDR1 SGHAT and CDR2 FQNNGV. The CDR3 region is CASSSDRGRDYGYTF. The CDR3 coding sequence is TGTGCCAGCAGCTCCGACAGGGGGCGCGACTATGGCTACACCTTC.

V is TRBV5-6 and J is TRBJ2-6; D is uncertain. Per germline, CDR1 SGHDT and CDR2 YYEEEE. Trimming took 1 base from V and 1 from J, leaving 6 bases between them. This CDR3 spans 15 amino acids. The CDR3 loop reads CASSLWSSGANVLTF. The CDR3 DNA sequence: TGTGCCAGCAGCTTGTGGAGTTCTGGGGCCAACGTCCTGACTTTC.

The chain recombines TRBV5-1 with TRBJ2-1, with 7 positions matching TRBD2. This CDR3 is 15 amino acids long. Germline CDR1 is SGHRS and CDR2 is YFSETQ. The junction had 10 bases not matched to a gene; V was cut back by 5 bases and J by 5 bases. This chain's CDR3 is CASRFGTTPNNEQFF. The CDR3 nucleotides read TGCGCCAGCAGGTTCGGGACTACCCCGAACAATGAGCAGTTCTTC.

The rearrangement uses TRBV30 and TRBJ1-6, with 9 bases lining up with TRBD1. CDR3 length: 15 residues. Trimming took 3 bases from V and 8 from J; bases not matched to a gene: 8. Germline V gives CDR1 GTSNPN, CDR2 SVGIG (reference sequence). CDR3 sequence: CAWSPGQGTYSPLHF. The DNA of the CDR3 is TGTGCCTGGAGCCCGGGACAGGGCACATATTCACCCCTCCACTTT.

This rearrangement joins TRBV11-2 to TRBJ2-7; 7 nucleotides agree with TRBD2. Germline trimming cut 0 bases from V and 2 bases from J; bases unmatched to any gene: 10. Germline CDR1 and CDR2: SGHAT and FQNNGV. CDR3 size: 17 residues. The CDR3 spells CASSLDIGGGRTYEQYF. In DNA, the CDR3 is TGTGCCAGCAGCTTAGATATTGGGGGGGGACGGACCTACGAGCAGTACTTC.

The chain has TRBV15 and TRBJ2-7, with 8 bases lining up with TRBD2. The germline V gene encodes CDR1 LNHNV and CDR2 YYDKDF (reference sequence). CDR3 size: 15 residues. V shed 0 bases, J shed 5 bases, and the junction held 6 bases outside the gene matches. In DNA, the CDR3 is TGTGCCACCAGCAGAGATGGGACTAGGGCCCACGAGCAGTACTTC. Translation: CATSRDGTRAHEQYF.

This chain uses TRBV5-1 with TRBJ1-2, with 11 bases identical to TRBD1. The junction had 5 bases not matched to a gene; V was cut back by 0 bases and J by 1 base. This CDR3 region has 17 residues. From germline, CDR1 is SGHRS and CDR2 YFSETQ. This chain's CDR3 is CASSLGTGGEDNYGYTF. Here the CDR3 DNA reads TGCGCCAGCAGCTTGGGGACAGGGGGCGAGGATAACTATGGCTACACCTTC.

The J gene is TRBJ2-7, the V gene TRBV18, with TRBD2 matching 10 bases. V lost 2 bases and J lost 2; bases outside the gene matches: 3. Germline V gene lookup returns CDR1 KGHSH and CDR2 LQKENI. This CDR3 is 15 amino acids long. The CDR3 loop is CASSPRTSGTYEQYF. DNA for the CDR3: TGTGCCAGCTCACCAAGGACTAGCGGAACCTACGAGCAGTACTTC.

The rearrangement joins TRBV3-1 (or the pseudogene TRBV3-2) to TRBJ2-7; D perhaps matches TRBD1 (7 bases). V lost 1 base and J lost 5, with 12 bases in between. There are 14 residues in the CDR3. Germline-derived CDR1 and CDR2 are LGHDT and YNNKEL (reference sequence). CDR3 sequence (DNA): TGTGCCAGCAGCCAAGCGGGCAGGGGGGACGAGCAGTACTTC. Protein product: CASSQAGRGDEQYF.

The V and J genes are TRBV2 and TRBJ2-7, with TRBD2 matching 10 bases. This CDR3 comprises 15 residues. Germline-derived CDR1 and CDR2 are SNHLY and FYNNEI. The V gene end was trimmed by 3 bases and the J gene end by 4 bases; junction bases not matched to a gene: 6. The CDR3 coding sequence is TGTGCCAGCAGTGATCTAGCGGGGGTTTCTTACGAGCAGTACTTC. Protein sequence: CASSDLAGVSYEQYF.

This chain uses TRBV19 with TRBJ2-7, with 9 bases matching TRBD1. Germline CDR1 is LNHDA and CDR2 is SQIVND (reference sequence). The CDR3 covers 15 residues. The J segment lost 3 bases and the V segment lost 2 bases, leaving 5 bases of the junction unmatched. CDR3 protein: CASSIRSGQGYEQYF. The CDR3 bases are TGTGCCAGTAGTATACGATCGGGACAGGGCTACGAGCAGTACTTC.

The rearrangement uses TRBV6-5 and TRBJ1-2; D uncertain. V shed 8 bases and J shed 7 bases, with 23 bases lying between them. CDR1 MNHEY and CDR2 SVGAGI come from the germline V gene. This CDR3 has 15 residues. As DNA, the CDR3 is TGTGCCAGCCGACGTCCGGTTGGGCAGGAAAGTGGCTACACCTTC. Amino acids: CASRRPVGQESGYTF.

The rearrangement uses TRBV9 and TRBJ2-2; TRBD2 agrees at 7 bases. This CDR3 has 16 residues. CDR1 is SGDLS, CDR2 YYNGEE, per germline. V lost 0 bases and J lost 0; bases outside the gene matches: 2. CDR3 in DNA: TGTGCCAGCAGCGTAGGGGGACTACCGAACACCGGGGAGCTGTTTTTT. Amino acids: CASSVGGLPNTGELFF.

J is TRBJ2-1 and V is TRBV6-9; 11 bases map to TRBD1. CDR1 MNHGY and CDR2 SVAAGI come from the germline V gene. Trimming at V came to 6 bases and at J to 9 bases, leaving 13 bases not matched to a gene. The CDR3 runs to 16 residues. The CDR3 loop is CASRPGQGAMFGEQFF. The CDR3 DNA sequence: TGTGCCAGCAGACCCGGACAGGGGGCGATGTTCGGTGAGCAGTTCTTC.

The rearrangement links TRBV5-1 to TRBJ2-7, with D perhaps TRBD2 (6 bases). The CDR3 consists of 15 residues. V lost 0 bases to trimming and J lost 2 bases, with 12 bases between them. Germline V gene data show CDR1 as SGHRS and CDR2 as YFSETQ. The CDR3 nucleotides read TGCGCCAGCAGCTTGGTCCGGCGGGATCCCTACGAGCAGTACTTC. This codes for CASSLVRRDPYEQYF.

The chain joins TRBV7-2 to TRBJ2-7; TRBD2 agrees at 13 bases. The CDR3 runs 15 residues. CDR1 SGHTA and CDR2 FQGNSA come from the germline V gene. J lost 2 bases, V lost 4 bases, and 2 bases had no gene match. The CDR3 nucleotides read TGTGCCAGCAGCTGGGGACTAGCGGGGACCTACGAGCAGTACTTC. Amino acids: CASSWGLAGTYEQYF.

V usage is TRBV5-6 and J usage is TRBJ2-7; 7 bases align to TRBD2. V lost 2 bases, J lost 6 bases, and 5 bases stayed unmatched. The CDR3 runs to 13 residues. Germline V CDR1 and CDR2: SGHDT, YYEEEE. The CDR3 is CASSFLGEGEQYF. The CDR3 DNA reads TGTGCCAGCAGCTTTTTGGGGGAGGGCGAGCAGTACTTC.

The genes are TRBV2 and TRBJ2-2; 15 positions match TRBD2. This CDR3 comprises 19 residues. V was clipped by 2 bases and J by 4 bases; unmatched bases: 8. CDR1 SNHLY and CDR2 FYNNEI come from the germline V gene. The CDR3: CASSELGLAGGRSTGELFF. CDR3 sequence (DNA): TGTGCCAGCAGTGAATTAGGACTAGCGGGAGGGAGGTCCACCGGGGAGCTGTTTTTT.

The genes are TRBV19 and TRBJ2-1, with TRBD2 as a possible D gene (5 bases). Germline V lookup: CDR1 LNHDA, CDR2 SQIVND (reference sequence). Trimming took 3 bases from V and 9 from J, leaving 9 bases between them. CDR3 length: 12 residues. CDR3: CASSIPAGEQFF. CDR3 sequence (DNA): TGTGCCAGTAGTATTCCCGCGGGTGAGCAGTTCTTC. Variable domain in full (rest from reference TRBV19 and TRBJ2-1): DGGITQSPKYLFRKEGQNVTLSCEQNLNHDAMYWYRQDPGQGLRLIYYSQIVNDFQKGDIAEGYSVSREKKESFPLTVTSAQKNPTAFYLCASSIPAGEQFFGPGTRLTVL.

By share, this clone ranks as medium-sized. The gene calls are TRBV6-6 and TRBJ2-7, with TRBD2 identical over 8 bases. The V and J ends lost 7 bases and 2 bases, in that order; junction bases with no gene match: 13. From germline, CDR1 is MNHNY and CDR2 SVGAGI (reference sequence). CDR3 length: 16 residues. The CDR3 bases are TGTGCCAGCACCTTATCCGGGAGGGCCAAGCCCTACGAGCAGTACTTC. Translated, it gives CASTLSGRAKPYEQYF.

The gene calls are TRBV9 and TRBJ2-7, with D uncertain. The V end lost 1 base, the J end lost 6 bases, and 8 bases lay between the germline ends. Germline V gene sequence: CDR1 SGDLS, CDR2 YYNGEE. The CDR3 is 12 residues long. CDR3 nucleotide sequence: TGTGCCAGCAGCGTAAATCTAGGCGAGCAGTACTTC. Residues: CASSVNLGEQYF. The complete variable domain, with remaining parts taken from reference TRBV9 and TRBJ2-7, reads DSGVTQTPKHLITATGQRVTLRCSPRSGDLSVYWYQQSLDQGLQFLIQYYNGEERAKGNILERFSAQQFPDLHSELNLSSLELGDSALYFCASSVNLGEQYFGPGTRLTVT.

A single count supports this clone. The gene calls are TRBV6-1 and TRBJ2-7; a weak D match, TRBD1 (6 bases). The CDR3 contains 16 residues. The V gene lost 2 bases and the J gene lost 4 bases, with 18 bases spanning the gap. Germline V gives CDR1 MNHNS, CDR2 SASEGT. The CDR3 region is CASSEMRQVETYEQYF. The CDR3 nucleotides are TGTGCCAGCAGTGAAATGAGACAGGTTGAAACTTACGAGCAGTACTTC.

The CDR3 is CASSLAYEIAVNNEQFF. The CDR3 DNA sequence: TGTGCCAGCAGCTTGGCTTATGAGATTGCGGTGAACAATGAGCAGTTCTTC. The chain is built from TRBV5-6 and TRBJ2-1; no definite D call. With 0 bases removed from V and 5 bases from J, the gap between germline ends came to 18 bases. CDR3 size: 17 residues. CDR1 SGHDT and CDR2 YYEEEE come from the germline V gene.

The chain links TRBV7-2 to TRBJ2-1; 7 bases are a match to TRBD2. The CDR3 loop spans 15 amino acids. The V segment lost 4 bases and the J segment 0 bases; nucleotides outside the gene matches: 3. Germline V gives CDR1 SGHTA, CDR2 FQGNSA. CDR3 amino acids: CASSSTSVSYNEQFF. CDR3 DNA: TGTGCCAGCAGCTCCACTAGCGTCTCCTACAATGAGCAGTTCTTC.

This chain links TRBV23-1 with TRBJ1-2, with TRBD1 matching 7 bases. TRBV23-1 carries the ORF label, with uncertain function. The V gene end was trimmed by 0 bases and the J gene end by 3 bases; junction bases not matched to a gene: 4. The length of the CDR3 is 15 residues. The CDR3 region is CASSQSRGQDYGYTF. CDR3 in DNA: TGCGCCAGCAGTCAATCGAGGGGGCAAGACTATGGCTACACCTTC.

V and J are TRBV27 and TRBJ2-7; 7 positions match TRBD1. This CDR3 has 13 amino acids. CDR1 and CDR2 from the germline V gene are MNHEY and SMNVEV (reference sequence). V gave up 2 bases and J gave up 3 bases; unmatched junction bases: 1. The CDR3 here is CASSLNRGYEQYF. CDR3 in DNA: TGTGCCAGCAGTTTAAACAGGGGCTACGAGCAGTACTTC.

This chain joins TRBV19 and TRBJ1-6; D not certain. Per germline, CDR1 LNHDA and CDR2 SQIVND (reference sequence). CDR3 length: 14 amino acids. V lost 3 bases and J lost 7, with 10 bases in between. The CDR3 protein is CASSILGANSPLHF. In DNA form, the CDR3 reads TGTGCCAGTAGTATCCTGGGAGCCAATTCACCCCTCCACTTT.

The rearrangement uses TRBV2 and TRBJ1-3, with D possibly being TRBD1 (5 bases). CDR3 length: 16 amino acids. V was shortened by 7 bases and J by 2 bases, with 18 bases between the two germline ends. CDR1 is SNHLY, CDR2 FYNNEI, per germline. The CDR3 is CASTLNPGLTGNTIYF. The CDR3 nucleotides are TGTGCCAGCACCCTAAATCCAGGGCTCACTGGAAACACCATATATTTT. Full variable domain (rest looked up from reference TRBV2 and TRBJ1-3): EPEVTQTPSHQVTQMGQEVILRCVPISNHLYFYWYRQILGQKVEFLVSFYNNEISEKSEIFDDQFSVERPDGSNFTLKIRSTKLEDSAMYFCASTLNPGLTGNTIYFGEGSWLTVV.

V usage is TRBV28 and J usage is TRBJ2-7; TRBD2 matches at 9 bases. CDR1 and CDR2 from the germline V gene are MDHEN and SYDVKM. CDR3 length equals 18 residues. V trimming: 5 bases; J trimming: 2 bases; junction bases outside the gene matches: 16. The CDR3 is CASSLLTSGLTRAYEQYF. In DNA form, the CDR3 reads TGTGCCAGCAGTCTTCTGACTAGCGGCCTCACACGGGCCTACGAGCAGTACTTC.

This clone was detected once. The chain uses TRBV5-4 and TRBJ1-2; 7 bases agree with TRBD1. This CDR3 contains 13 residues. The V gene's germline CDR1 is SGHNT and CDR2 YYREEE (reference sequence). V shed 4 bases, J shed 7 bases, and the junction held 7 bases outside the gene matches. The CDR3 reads CASSAQGSSGYTF. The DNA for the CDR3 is TGTGCCAGCAGCGCACAGGGGAGTTCTGGCTACACCTTC.